The clone carrying this T cell receptor beta chain was detected only a few times. Its specificity is unknown. Libraries were made from TCR beta cDNA, and they carried unique molecular identifiers. T cells numbering roughly 0.9 to 10 million yielded cDNA molecules that totaled some 500,000. Each CDR3 protein is one row after TCRdb ran MiXCR on the PCR reads. The sample has hundreds of thousands of distinct CDR3 sequences, less than 35% seen once. This entry belongs to a study of post-analysis software for immune sequencing data. Whole-study results and caveats: Relative to controls, patients with multiple sclerosis showed significantly lower normalized Chao1 diversity. Compared with controls, patients had more of 4 to 6 TRBV segments, including TRBV5-6, TRBV5-1 and TRBV20-1.

Germline values: CDR1 LGHNA, CDR2 YSLEER. CDR3 length: 19 residues. Between the trimmed V and J ends, which lost 1 base and 2 bases, there was a span of 24 bases. This chain links TRBV4-3 with TRBJ2-7; the D gene could be TRBD1 or TRBD2 (5 bases each). The sample comprised blood. The sequence came from a girl between 5 and 17 years old with multiple sclerosis. The CDR3 DNA is TGCGCCAGCAGCCAAGGCCCCGGGGCCTATGGGTTTGCCCCCTACGAGCAGTACTTC. This translates into CASSQGPGAYGFAPYEQYF.